Reported below is one T cell receptor beta chain. Its antigen is unknown. The ends were cut back, 4 bases at V and 2 bases at J, with 17 bases in the middle. Germline loops: CDR1 MNHNY, CDR2 SVGAGI (reference sequence). There are 16 residues in the CDR3. The data stem from a study of shared clonotypes between healthy human individuals. Study-wide results and caveats: With a few donors compared, roughly 5% of naive CD4 clonotypes were shared.

Repertoires were generated with immunoSEQ multiplex PCR, while TCRdb's copy carries only in-frame clones and drops some. The sample holds some 2,100,000 clones, under 97% seen once. This TCR came from a man between 18 and 29 years old in good health. Sequencing was done on a sample of naive CD4+ T cells sorted from blood. Noted subset: CD45RA+ positively selected. This chain uses TRBV6-6 with TRBJ1-1; D is ambiguous. Here the CDR3 reads CASSSDRPGGNTEAFF. Here the CDR3 DNA reads TGTGCCAGCAGTTCCGATAGGCCAGGCGGAAACACTGAAGCTTTCTTT.